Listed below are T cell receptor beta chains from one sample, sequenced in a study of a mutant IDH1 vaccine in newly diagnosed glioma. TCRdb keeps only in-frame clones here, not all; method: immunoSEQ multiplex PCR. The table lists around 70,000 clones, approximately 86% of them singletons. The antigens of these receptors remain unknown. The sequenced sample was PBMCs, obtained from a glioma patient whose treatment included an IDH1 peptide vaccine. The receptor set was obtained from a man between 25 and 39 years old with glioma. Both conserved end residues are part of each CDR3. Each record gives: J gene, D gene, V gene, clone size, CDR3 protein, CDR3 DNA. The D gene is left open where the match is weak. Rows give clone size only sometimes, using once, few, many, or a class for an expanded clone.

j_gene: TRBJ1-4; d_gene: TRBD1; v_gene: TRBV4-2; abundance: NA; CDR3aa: CASSQKPRDRENEKLFF; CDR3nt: TGTGCCAGCAGCCAAAAGCCTAGGGACAGGGAAAATGAAAAACTGTTTTTT
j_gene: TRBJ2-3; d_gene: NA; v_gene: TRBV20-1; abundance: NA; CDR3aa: CSTVFTDTQYF; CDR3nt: TGCAGTACAGTATTCACAGATACGCAGTATTTT
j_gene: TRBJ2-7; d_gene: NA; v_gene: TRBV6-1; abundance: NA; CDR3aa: CASRQVHTSYEQYF; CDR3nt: TGTGCCAGCCGACAGGTCCACACCTCCTACGAGCAGTACTTC
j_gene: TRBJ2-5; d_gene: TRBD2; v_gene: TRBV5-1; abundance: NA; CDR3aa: CASSLGGGGSRETQYF; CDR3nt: TGCGCCAGCAGCTTGGGTGGCGGGGGGTCGAGAGAGACCCAGTACTTC
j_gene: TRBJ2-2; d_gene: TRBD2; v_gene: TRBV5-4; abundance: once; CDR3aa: CASSSGLAVNTGELFF; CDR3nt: TGTGCCAGCAGCTCGGGACTAGCGGTAAACACCGGGGAGCTGTTTTTT
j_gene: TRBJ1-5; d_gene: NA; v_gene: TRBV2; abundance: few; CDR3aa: CASRLTGFSMSQPQHF; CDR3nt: TGTGCCAGCAGGTTGACAGGTTTTTCAATGAGTCAGCCCCAGCATTTT
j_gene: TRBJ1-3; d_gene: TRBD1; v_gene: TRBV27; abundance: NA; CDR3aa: CASSQDRGRGNTIYF; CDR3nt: TGTGCCAGCAGCCAAGACAGGGGTAGGGGAAACACCATATATTTT
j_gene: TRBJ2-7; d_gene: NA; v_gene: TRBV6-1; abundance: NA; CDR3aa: CATRDLYEQYF; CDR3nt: TGTGCCACCAGGGACCTCTACGAGCAGTACTTC
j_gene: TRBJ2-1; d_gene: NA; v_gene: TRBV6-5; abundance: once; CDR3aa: CASSSRNNEQFF; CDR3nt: TGTGCCAGCAGTTCCCGGAACAATGAGCAGTTCTTC
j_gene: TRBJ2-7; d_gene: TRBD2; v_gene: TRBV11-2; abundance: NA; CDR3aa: CASSPRAGVPSSYEQYF; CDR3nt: TGTGCCAGCAGCCCACGGGCGGGAGTTCCCTCGTCCTACGAGCAGTACTTC
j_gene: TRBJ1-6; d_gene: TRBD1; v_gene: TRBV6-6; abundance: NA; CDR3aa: CASSSRQGRESPLHF; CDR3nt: TGTGCCAGCAGTTCTAGACAGGGCCGGGAGTCACCCCTCCACTTT
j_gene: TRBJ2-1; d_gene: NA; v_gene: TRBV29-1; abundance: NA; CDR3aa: CSVEDGSSYNEQFF; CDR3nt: TGCAGCGTTGAGGACGGGAGCTCCTACAATGAGCAGTTCTTC
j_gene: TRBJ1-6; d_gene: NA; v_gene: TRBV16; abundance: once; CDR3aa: CASSQSSGPGYSPLHF; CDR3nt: TGTGCCAGCAGCCAATCATCAGGCCCAGGGTACTCACCCCTCCACTTT
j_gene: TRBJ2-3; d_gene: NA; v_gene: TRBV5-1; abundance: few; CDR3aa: CASSPLSPGGDTQYF; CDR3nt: TGCGCCAGCAGCCCCCTGAGCCCCGGGGGAGATACGCAGTATTTT
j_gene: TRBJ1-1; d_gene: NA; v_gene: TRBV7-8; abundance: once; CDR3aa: CASSPPGGLEAFF; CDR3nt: TGTGCCAGCAGCCCGCCCGGGGGACTAGAAGCTTTCTTT